These T cell receptor beta chains were read from a single sample in a study of cytomegalovirus exposure and HLA in healthy donors. The table came from immunoSEQ multiplex PCR; TCRdb's copy has only in-frame clones and leaves some out. The table includes about 160,000 clones, 70% to 85% detected once. The sample taken for sequencing was PBMCs. Source of these receptors: a man aged 25 to 45 in good health and CMV-seropositive. Both conserved end residues are part of each CDR3. Fields, in order: clone size, D gene, V gene, J gene, CDR3 DNA, CDR3 protein. A D gene is named only where the DNA matches it firmly. Clone size appears in some rows only: once, few, many, or a class for an expanded clone.

-,TRBD2,TRBV30,TRBJ2-5,TGTGGTGCTAGCGGGGGGCAAGAGACCCAGTACTTC,CGASGGQETQYF
-,TRBD1,TRBV30,TRBJ2-3,TGTGCCTGGAGTGTACTCCGCACGGGGAAGGGGGCCACAGATACGCAGTATTTT,CAWSVLRTGKGATDTQYF
-,-,TRBV6-1,TRBJ1-5,TGTGCCAGCGCTGGGACAACCTATCAGCCCCAGCATTTT,CASAGTTYQPQHF
-,TRBD1,TRBV27,TRBJ2-1,TGTGCCAGCAGTCTCGCCGGGACAGTCTACAATGAGCAGTTCTTC,CASSLAGTVYNEQFF
-,-,TRBV5-1,TRBJ2-5,TGCGCCAGCAGCTACCAGGACGGGATGCCGTACCAAGAGACCCAGTACTTC,CASSYQDGMPYQETQYF
-,TRBD1,TRBV6-5,TRBJ1-1,TGTGCCAGCAGTTACTCCCGACAGGGGATGAACACTGAAGCTTTCTTT,CASSYSRQGMNTEAFF
-,TRBD1,TRBV7-6,TRBJ2-7,TGTGCCAGCAGCGGAGACAGGGGGTACGAGCAGTACTTC,CASSGDRGYEQYF
-,TRBD2,TRBV5-4,TRBJ2-5,TGTGCCAGCGATCATCCGGGGGGGCTTGAGACCCAGTACTTC,CASDHPGGLETQYF
few,-,TRBV9,TRBJ2-3,TGTGCCAGCAGCGGTCTTAGTCAGGGCGCAGATACGCAGTATTTT,CASSGLSQGADTQYF
-,TRBD1,TRBV4-2,TRBJ1-4,TGTGCCAGCAGCCAACAGGGGGCTAATGAAAAACTGTTTTTT,CASSQQGANEKLFF
-,TRBD2,TRBV27,TRBJ2-5,TGTGCCAGCAGTTTATCTTATACGGGACTAGTCGTCCAAGAGACCCAGTACTTC,CASSLSYTGLVVQETQYF
-,-,TRBV5-6,TRBJ2-5,TGTGCCAGCAGCTTAAATTCGCAGGGGATAGAGACCCAGTACTTC,CASSLNSQGIETQYF
-,TRBD2,TRBV18,TRBJ2-5,TGTGCCAGCTCCGGGAGGACGCTACAAGAGACCCAGTACTTC,CASSGRTLQETQYF